The 8 T cell receptor beta chains listed next were all sequenced from one sample in a study of CD8 T cells in ankylosing spondylitis. Findings and limits, study-wide: Seemingly characteristic of ankylosing spondylitis blood was a TCR beta motif consisting of under 10 highly homologous variants.

TCRdb analysed the 5' RACE reads with MiXCR anew, one entry per CDR3 protein. The profile shows about 220,000 distinct CDR3 sequences, around 7.9% of them singletons. Antigen specificity for these receptors is unknown. The sequencing sample was made of blood, either unsorted or a sorted T cell fraction (not recorded which). Receptor source: a male donor with ankylosing spondylitis.

The chain recombines TRBV10-3 with TRBJ1-5; D remains ambiguous. The CDR3 is 16 residues long. The V gene's germline CDR1 is ENHRY and CDR2 SYGVKD. The V and J ends lost 0 bases and 5 bases respectively, with 14 bases between them. The CDR3 sequence is CAISESRAGEDQPQHF. CDR3 DNA sequence: TGTGCCATCAGTGAGTCGCGGGCAGGAGAAGATCAGCCCCAGCATTTT.

This clonotype came up a few times. The rearrangement links TRBV25-1 to TRBJ2-1, with D possibly TRBD1 on 5 matching bases. Per germline, CDR1 MGHDK and CDR2 SYGVNS. With 1 base removed from V and 8 bases from J, the gap between germline ends came to 9 bases. This CDR3 region has 13 residues. CDR3 sequence: CASSEWGSYEQFF. The CDR3 nucleotides read TGTGCCAGCAGTGAATGGGGCAGCTATGAGCAGTTCTTC.

This clonotype was counted many times. In DNA form, the CDR3 reads TGTGCCAGCATTCGCCCGGACAGGTTCAACGAGCAGTACTTC. Translating gives CASIRPDRFNEQYF. The V and J genes are TRBV6-1 and TRBJ2-7; 7 bases are shared with TRBD1. Germline trimming cut 7 bases from V and 5 bases from J; bases unmatched to any gene: 11. CDR1 MNHNS and CDR2 SASEGT come from the germline V gene. The CDR3 spans 14 residues.

This clonotype showed up many times. In nucleotides, the CDR3 is TGTGCCAGCAGTTTTGCAGGGGGTAAAGAGACCCAGTACTTC. Residues: CASSFAGGKETQYF. The chain is built from TRBV27 and TRBJ2-5; 7 nucleotides line up with TRBD1. The CDR3 has 14 amino acids. V dropped 3 bases and J dropped 3; count of bases not matched to a gene: 4. Germline V gene lookup returns CDR1 MNHEY and CDR2 SMNVEV (reference sequence).

This clonotype was observed at least ten times. The genes are TRBV4-3 and TRBJ2-7; 8 nucleotides match TRBD1. The V gene's germline CDR1 is LGHNA and CDR2 YSLEER. V was clipped by 3 bases and J by 2 bases; unmatched bases: 3. This CDR3 comprises 14 residues. CDR3 loop: CASSQNRGAYEQYF. The CDR3 DNA reads as TGCGCCAGCAGCCAGAACAGGGGGGCCTACGAGCAGTACTTC.

In its sample, this clonotype was seen many times. The chain combines TRBV2 with TRBJ2-7; 7 bases align to TRBD2. The CDR3 is 13 amino acids. After removal of 6 bases from V and 1 base from J, the junction contained 3 bases not matched to a gene. In germline, CDR1 is SNHLY, CDR2 FYNNEI. The CDR3 region is CASRTSRSYEQYF. The CDR3 nucleotides read TGTGCCAGCAGGACTAGCCGGTCCTACGAGCAGTACTTC.

At least ten counts were recorded for this clonotype. J is TRBJ2-1 and V is TRBV6-2 or TRBV6-3; 7 nucleotides line up with TRBD2. CDR3 length equals 15 residues. The germline V gene has CDR1 MNHEY and CDR2 SVGEGT. J gave up 0 bases and V 4 bases, and 3 bases lay outside the gene matches. CDR3 residues: CASSFREASYNEQFF. In DNA, the CDR3 is TGTGCCAGCAGTTTCCGGGAGGCCTCCTACAATGAGCAGTTCTTC.

This clonotype has more than one count but fewer than ten. This chain uses TRBV10-3 with TRBJ2-3; unclear D gene. Deletions cut 10 bases from V and 7 bases from J, with 12 bases between. Germline values: CDR1 ENHRY, CDR2 SYGVKD. This CDR3 has 11 amino acids. CDR3 region: CATWIAHTQYF. The CDR3 DNA sequence: TGTGCCACTTGGATAGCCCATACGCAGTATTTT.